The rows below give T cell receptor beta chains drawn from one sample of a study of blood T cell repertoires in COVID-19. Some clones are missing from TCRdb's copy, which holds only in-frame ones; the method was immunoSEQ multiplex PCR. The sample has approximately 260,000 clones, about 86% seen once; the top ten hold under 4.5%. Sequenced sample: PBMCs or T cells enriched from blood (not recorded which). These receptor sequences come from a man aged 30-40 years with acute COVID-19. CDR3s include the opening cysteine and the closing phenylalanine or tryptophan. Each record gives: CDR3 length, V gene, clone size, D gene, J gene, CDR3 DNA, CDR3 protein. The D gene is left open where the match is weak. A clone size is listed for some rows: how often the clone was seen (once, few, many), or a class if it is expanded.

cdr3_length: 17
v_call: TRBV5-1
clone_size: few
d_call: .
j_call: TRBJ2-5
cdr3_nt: TGTGCCAGCAGCTTGTCTCCCTCAGGGATAAGGCAAGAGACCCAGTACTTC
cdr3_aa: CASSLSPSGIRQETQYF

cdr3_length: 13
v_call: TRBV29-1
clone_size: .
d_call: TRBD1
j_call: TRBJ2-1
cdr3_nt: TGCAGCGTGGGGGACAGGGGGCACAATGAGCAGTTCTTC
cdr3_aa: CSVGDRGHNEQFF

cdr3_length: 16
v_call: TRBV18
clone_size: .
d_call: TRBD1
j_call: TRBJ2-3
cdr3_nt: TGTGCCAGCTCACCAATTCCGGCAGGGACAGGGGATACGCAGTATTTT
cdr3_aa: CASSPIPAGTGDTQYF

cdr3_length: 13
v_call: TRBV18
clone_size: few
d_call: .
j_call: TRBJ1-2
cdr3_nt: TGTGCCAGCTCACGCCAGGGGACCTATGGCTACACCTTC
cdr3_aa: CASSRQGTYGYTF

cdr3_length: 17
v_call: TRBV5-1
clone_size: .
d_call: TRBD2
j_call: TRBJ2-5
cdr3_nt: TGCGCCAGCAGCTTGGCCGGTAGTAGCGGGGGGCAAGAGACCCAGTACTTC
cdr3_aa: CASSLAGSSGGQETQYF

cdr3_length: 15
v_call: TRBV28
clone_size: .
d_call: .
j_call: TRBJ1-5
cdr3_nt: TGTGCCACCCGAGGTTTGGGAGGTAGCAATCAGCCCCAGCATTTT
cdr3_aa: CATRGLGGSNQPQHF

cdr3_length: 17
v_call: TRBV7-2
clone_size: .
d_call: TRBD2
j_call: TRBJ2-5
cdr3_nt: TGTGCCAGCAGCTTCCCAGCGGGAGGGCGACATGGAGAGACCCAGTACTTC
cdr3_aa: CASSFPAGGRHGETQYF

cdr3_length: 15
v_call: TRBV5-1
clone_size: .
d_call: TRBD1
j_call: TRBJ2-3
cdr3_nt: TGCGCCAGCAGCTTGGATGGGACAGTTACAGATACGCAGTATTTT
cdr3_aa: CASSLDGTVTDTQYF

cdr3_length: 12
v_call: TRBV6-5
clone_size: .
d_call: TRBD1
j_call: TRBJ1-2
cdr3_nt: TGTGCCAGCAGAGGGACAGGGTATGGCTACACCTTC
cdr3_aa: CASRGTGYGYTF

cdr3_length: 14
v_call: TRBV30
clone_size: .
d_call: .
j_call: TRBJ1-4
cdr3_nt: TGTGCCTGGAGTGTAACCCAGGGCTTTGGAAAACTGTTTTTT
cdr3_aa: CAWSVTQGFGKLFF

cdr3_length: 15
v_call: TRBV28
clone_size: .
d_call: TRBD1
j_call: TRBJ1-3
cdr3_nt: TGTGCCAGCAGCCTCGACAGGGTCAGAGGAAACACCATATATTTT
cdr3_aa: CASSLDRVRGNTIYF

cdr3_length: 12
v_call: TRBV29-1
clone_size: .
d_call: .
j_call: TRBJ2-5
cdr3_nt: TGCAGCGTCGAAAGAACGGAAGAGACCCAGTACTTC
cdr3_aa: CSVERTEETQYF

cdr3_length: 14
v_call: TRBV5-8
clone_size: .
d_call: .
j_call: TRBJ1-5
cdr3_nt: TGTGCCAGCAGCTCGCCCTGGGCCAATCAGCCCCAGCATTTT
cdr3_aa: CASSSPWANQPQHF

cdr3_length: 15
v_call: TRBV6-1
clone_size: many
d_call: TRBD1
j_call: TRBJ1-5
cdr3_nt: TGTGCCAGCAGTGAAGCGGGACAGCAGAATCAGCCCCAGCATTTT
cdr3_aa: CASSEAGQQNQPQHF

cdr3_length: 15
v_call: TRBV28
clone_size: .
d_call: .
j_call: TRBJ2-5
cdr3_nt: TGTGCCAGCACCTTCCCGGGACTTTCGAAGGGGACCCAGTACTTC
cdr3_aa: CASTFPGLSKGTQYF

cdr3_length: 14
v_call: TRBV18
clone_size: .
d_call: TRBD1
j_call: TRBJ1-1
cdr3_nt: TGTGCCAGCTCAGGAACAGGGGGCAACACTGAAGCTTTCTTT
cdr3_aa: CASSGTGGNTEAFF

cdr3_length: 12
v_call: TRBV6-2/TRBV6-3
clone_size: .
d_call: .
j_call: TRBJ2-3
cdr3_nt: TGTGCCAGCAGTTTCATTTCAGATACGCAGTATTTT
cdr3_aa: CASSFISDTQYF

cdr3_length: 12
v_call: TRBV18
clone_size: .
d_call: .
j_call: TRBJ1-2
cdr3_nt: TGTGCCAGCTCAACAAGTATCTATGGCTACACCTTC
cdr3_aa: CASSTSIYGYTF

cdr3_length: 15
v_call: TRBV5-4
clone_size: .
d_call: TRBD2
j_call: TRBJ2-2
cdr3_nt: TGTGCCAGCAGCAATAGCGGGCACAACACCGGGGAGCTGTTTTTT
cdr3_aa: CASSNSGHNTGELFF

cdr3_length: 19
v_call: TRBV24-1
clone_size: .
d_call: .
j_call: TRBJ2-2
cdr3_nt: TGTGCCACCAGTGGGCCTACAGGACCGCCACAATATAACACCGGGGAGCTGTTTTTT
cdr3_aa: CATSGPTGPPQYNTGELFF

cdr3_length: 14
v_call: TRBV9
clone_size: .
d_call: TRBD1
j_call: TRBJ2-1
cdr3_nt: TGTGCCAGCAGCGCCAGGACAGGGATCAATGAGCAGTTCTTC
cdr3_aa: CASSARTGINEQFF

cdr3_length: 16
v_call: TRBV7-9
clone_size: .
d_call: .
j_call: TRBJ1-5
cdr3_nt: TGTGCCAGCAGCTTAGTGTCAGGGTCCGTGGGTCAGCCCCAGCATTTT
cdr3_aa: CASSLVSGSVGQPQHF

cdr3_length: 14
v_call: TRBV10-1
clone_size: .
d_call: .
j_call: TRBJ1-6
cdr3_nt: TGCGCCAGCAGTGAACAGGCGTTTAATTCACCCCTCCACTTT
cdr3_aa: CASSEQAFNSPLHF

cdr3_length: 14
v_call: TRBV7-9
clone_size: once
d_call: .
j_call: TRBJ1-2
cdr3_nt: TGTGCCAGCGGTTCCGGGGGGATCCCATATGGCTACACCTTC
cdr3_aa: CASGSGGIPYGYTF

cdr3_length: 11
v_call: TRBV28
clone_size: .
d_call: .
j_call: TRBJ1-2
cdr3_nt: TGTGCCAGCAGCCGAGTCTATGGCTACACCTTC
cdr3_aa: CASSRVYGYTF

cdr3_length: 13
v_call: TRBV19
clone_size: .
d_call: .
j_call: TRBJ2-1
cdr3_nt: TGTGCCAGCCGCGGGTCTGCTTACAATGAGCAGTTCTTC
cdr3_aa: CASRGSAYNEQFF

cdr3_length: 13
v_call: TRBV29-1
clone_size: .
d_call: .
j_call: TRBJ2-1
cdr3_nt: TGCAGCGTGGGGGGATCAGCCGTGCATGAGCAGTTCTTC
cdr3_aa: CSVGGSAVHEQFF

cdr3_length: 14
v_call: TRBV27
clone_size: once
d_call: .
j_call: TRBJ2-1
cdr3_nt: TGTGCCAGCATGGGGGCGGGGGAGGTCGATGAGCAGTTCTTC
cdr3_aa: CASMGAGEVDEQFF

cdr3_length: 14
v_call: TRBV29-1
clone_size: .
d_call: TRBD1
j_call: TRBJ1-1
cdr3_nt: TGCAGCGCTCGCACCCAGGGGGCGAATACTGAAGCTTTCTTT
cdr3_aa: CSARTQGANTEAFF

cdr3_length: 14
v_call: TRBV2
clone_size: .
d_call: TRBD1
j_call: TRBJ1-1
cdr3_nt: TGTGCCAGCAGCAGGGACAGGATGAACACTGAAGCTTTCTTT
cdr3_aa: CASSRDRMNTEAFF

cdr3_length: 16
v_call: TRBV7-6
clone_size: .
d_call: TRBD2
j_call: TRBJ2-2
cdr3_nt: TGTGCCAGCAGCTTAGGTACTAGCGGGAACACCGGGGAGCTGTTTTTT
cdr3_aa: CASSLGTSGNTGELFF

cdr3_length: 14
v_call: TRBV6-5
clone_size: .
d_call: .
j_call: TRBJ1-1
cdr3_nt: TGTGCCAGCAGTTGGGAGGGTGGGGACACTGAAGCTTTCTTT
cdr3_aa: CASSWEGGDTEAFF

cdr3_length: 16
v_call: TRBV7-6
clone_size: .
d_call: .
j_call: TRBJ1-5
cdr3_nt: TGTGCCAGCAGCTTAGTGGCGGGGGCAGTGAATCAGCCCCAGCATTTT
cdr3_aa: CASSLVAGAVNQPQHF

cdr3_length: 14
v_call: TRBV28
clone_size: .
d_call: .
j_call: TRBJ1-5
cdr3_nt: TGTGCCAGCAGATATCCCAGGGGAGATCAGCCCCAGCATTTT
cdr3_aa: CASRYPRGDQPQHF

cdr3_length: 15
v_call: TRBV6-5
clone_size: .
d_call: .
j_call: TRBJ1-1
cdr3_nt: TGTGCCAGCAGTCACATTCGATTAGGGGCCCCTGAAGCTTTCTTT
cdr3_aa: CASSHIRLGAPEAFF

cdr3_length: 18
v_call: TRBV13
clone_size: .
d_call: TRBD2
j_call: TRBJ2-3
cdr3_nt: TGTGCCAGCAGCTTTTCACTAGCGGGGGAAGTAAACACAGATACGCAGTATTTT
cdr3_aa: CASSFSLAGEVNTDTQYF

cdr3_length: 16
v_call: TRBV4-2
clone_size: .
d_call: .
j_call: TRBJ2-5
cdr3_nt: TGTGCCAGCAGCCAAGTCCCAGGGATGTACCAAGAGACCCAGTACTTC
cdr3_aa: CASSQVPGMYQETQYF

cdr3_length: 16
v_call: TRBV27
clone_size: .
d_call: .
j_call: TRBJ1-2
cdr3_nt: TGTGCCAGCACCTCATTCGTTACATCGGGGAACTATGGCTACACCTTC
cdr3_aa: CASTSFVTSGNYGYTF

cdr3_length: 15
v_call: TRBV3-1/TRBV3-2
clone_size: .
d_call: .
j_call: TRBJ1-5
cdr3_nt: TGTGCCAGCAGCCAAGAGCGAGGGATCAATCAGCCCCAGCATTTT
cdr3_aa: CASSQERGINQPQHF